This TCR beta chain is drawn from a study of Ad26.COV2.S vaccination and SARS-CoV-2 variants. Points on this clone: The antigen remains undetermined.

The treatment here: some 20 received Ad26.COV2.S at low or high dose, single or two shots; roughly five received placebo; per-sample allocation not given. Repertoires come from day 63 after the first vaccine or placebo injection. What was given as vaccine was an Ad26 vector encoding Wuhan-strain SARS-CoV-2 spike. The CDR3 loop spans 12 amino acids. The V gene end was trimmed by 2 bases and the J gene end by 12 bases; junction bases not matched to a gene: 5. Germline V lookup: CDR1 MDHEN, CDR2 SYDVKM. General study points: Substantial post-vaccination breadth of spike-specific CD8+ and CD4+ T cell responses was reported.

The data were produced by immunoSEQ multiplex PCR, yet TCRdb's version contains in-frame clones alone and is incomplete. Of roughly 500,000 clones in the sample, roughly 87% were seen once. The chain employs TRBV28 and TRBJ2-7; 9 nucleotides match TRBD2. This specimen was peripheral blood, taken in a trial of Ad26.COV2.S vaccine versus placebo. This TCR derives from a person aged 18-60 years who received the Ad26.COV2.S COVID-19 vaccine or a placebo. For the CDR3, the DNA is TGTGCCAGCAGTTTACTAGCGGGGTCGAGGTACTTC. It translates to CASSLLAGSRYF.